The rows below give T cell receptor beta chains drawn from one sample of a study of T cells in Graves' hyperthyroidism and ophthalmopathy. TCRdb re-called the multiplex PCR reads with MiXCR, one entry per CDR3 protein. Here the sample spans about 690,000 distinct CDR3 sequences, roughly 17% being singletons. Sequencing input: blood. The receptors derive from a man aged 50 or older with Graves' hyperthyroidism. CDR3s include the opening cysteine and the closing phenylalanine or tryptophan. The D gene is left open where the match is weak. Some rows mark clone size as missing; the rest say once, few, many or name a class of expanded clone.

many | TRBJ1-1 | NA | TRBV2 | TGTGCCAGCACCCTCGACGGAAAGAACACTGAAGCTTTCTTT | CASTLDGKNTEAFF
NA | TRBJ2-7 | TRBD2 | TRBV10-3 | TGTGCCACCCGAAATACGGGACTAGCAGTTGCGTACGAGCAGCACTTC | CATRNTGLAVAYEQHF
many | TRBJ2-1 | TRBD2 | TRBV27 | TGTGCCAGCATTCTACCGGGACTAGCCCACAATGAGCAGTTCTTC | CASILPGLAHNEQFF
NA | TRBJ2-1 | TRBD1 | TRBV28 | TGTGCCAGCTCGACAGGGATCCTCGTTTCCTCCTACAATGAGCAGTTCTTC | CASSTGILVSSYNEQFF
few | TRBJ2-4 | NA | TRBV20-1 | TGCAGTGCTAGAGACGACGGGGCCAAAAACATTCAGTACTTC | CSARDDGAKNIQYF
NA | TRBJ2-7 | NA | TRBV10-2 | TGCGCCAGCAGTGTGGGAGGCGGCCCCTACGAGCAGTACTTC | CASSVGGGPYEQYF
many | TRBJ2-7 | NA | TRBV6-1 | TGTGCCAGCAGAGCGGACATAGCCTACGAGCAGTACTTC | CASRADIAYEQYF
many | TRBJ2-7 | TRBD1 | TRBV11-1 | TGTGCCAGCAGCTTGCACACCGGGACAGGGGTCGAGCAGTACTTC | CASSLHTGTGVEQYF
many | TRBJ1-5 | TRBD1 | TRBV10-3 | TGTGCCATCAGTGACACGGGACAGGGTATGAATCAGCCCCAGCATTTT | CAISDTGQGMNQPQHF
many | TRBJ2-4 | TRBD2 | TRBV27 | TGTGCCAGCAGTCTCACTAGCGGTACAAACATTCAGTACTTC | CASSLTSGTNIQYF
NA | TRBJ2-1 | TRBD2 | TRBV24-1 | TGTGCCACCAGTGATTTAGCGGGAGGGCCCAATGAGCAGTTCTTC | CATSDLAGGPNEQFF
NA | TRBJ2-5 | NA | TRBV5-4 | TGTGCCAGCAGCTTGGTTGGGAAAGGCCAGCGGGAAGAGACCCAGTACTTC | CASSLVGKGQREETQYF
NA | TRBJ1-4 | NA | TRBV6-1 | TGTGCCAGCAGTGAATACTGGGTAACTAATGAAAAACTGTTATTT | CASSEYWVTNEKLLF
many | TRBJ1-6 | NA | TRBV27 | TGTGCCAGCAGTTTCCGCCCTGACCCGAGCTCCTATAATTCACCCCTCCACTTT | CASSFRPDPSSYNSPLHF
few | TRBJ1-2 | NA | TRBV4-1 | TGCGCCAGCAGCCAAGTAATCCGAAACTATGGCTACACCTTC | CASSQVIRNYGYTF
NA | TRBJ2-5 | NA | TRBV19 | TGTGCCAGTTCCTTAGGGCGGACAGACAAAGAGACCCAGTACTTC | CASSLGRTDKETQYF
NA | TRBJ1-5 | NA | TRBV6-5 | TGTGCCAGCAGTTACAAGTCTCGGTGCTCTTGGGGTCAGCCCCAGCATTTT | CASSYKSRCSWGQPQHF
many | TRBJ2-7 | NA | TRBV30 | TGTGCCGGGTCAGCTCAAGGGTACGAGCAGTACTTC | CAGSAQGYEQYF
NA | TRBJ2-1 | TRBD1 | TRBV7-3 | TGTGCCAACAGCACCTGGACAGGAGCCGGGAATGAGCAGTTCTTC | CANSTWTGAGNEQFF
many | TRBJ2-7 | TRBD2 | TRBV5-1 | TGCGCCAGCAGCGCCGGATTAACTAGCGGTTCCTACGAGCAGTACTTC | CASSAGLTSGSYEQYF
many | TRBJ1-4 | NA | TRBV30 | TGTGCCTGGACCTACCCGGGTTCCGATGAAAAACTGTTTTTT | CAWTYPGSDEKLFF
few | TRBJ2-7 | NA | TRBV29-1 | TGCAGCGCGGGACGGGCCCACGAGCAGTACTTC | CSAGRAHEQYF
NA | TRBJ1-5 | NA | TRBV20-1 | TGCAGTGCTATTAGGGATCAGCCCCAGCATTTT | CSAIRDQPQHF
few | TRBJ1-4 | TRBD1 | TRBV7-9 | TGTGCCAGCAGCCCCGGGGACAGGGTTTATGAAAAACTGTTTTTT | CASSPGDRVYEKLFF
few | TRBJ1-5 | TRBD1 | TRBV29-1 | TGCAGCGTTAAGGGGGCGACGGTCAATCAGCCCCAGCATTTT | CSVKGATVNQPQHF
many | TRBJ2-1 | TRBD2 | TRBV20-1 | TGCAGTGCTATAGCGGGTGTATACAATGAGCAGTTCTTC | CSAIAGVYNEQFF
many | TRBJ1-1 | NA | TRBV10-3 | TGTGCCATCAGTGAGTCGAAGGGGCGGAATGAAGCTTTCTTT | CAISESKGRNEAFF
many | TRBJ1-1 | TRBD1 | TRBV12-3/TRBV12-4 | TGTGCCACCGTGGGACAGCTGAACACTGAAGCTTTCTTT | CATVGQLNTEAFF
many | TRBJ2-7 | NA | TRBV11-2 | TGTGCCAGCAGCTTCGAAGGGGACACCTCCTACGAGCAGTACTTC | CASSFEGDTSYEQYF
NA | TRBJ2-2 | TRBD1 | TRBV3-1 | TGTGCCAGCAGCCAAGAATCCAGGGGGCCCGGGGAGCTGTTTTTT | CASSQESRGPGELFF
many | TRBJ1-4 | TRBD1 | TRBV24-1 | TGTGCCACCAGTGGACAGGGGAGAGTAGGGGAAGATGAAAAACTGTTTTTT | CATSGQGRVGEDEKLFF
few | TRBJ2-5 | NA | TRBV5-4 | TGTGCCAGCAGCACGATGGAGCAAGAAGAGACCCAGTACTTC | CASSTMEQEETQYF
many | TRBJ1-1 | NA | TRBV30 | TGTGCCTGGAGTGCCATGAACACTGAAGCTTTCTTT | CAWSAMNTEAFF
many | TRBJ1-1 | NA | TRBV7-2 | TGTGCCAGCAGCTCAAGGACAGTCAACACTGAAGCTTTCTTT | CASSSRTVNTEAFF
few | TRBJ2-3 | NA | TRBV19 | TGTGCCAGTAGTCCGATGGGACTCCCAACGGATACGCAGTATTTT | CASSPMGLPTDTQYF
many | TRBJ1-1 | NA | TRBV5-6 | TGTGCCAGCACGAGGGCCATGAACACTGAAGCTTTCTTT | CASTRAMNTEAFF
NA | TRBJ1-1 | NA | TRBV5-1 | TGCGCCAGCAGCTTGGAGTTAGCGGGGAGCACTGAAGCTTTCTTT | CASSLELAGSTEAFF
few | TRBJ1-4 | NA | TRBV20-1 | TGCAGTGCTAGAAGTGCAGGGTACGAAAAACTGTTTTTT | CSARSAGYEKLFF
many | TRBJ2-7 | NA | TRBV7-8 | TGTGCCAGCAGCTTAGGAGAGACAGCTATAACCTACGAGCAGTACTTC | CASSLGETAITYEQYF
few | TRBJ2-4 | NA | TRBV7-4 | TGTGCCAGCAGCTTAGTAGGGGTAGCCAAAAACATTCAGTACTTC | CASSLVGVAKNIQYF
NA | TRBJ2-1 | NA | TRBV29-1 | TGCAGCGTGCCCAACCCGGACGGAGACAATGAGCAGTTCTTC | CSVPNPDGDNEQFF
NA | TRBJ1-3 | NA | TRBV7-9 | TGTGCCAGCAGCTCCGGGACCTCTGGAAACACCATATATTTT | CASSSGTSGNTIYF
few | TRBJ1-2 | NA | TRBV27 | TGTGCCAGCAGTTTGCAACTGGGGGGTAACTACACCTTC | CASSLQLGGNYTF
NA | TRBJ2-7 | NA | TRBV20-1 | TGCAGTGCTAGAGATCGCGGGAAACACTACGAGCAGTACTTC | CSARDRGKHYEQYF
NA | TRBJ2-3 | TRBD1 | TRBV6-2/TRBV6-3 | TGTGCCAGCGGCGACAGGGCCCCAGATACGCAGTATTTT | CASGDRAPDTQYF
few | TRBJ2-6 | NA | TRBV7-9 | TGTGCCAGCAGCTACAGCAGGGAAGTGGACGTCCTGACTTTC | CASSYSREVDVLTF
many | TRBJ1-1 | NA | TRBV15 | TGTGCCACCAGCAGAGCGGGCACTGAAGCTTTCTTT | CATSRAGTEAFF
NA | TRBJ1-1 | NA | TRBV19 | TGTGCCAGTAGTCCTCAGGGTAATAGGAACACTGAAGCTTTCTTT | CASSPQGNRNTEAFF
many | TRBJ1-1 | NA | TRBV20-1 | TGCAGTGCTAGAGACACGAACACTGAAGCTTTCTTT | CSARDTNTEAFF
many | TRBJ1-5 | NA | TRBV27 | TGTGCCAGCAGTGCCTCGCCGTCGAGCAATCAGCCCCAGCATTTT | CASSASPSSNQPQHF
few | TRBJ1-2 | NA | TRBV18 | TGTGCCAGCTCCCCCATGGACCTTAACTATGGCTACACCTTC | CASSPMDLNYGYTF
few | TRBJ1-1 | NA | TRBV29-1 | TGCACCCCGCGGGAACAGAACACTGAAGCTTTCTTT | CTPREQNTEAFF
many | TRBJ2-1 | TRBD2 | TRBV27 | TGTGCCAGCAGTTTAGCTAGGACTAGCGGGAGCTCAAATGAGCAGTTCTTC | CASSLARTSGSSNEQFF